A selection of T cell receptor beta chains follows, all from one sample in a study of blood T cell repertoires in COVID-19. Method: immunoSEQ multiplex PCR; TCRdb's copy keeps in-frame clones and lacks some. The sample has approximately 300,000 clones, around 86% seen once. Sequenced input: PBMCs or T cells enriched from blood (not recorded which). These receptors all stem from a man aged 25-45 years who had recovered from COVID-19. Both conserved end residues are part of each CDR3. Fields, in order: J gene, V gene, D gene, CDR3 protein. The D gene is left open where the match is weak.

j_gene: TRBJ2-3
v_gene: TRBV12-3/TRBV12-4
d_gene: -
CDR3aa: CASSAGSTDTQYF

j_gene: TRBJ2-2
v_gene: TRBV13
d_gene: -
CDR3aa: CASSPTRLGPGELFF

j_gene: TRBJ1-1
v_gene: TRBV28
d_gene: TRBD1
CDR3aa: CASSPPDRETFF

j_gene: TRBJ2-1
v_gene: TRBV28
d_gene: TRBD2
CDR3aa: CASSSASGGADEQFF

j_gene: TRBJ1-2
v_gene: TRBV21-1
d_gene: -
CDR3aa: CASNRPQGPGYTF

j_gene: TRBJ1-1
v_gene: TRBV5-1
d_gene: TRBD1
CDR3aa: CASSLGRDRGFHVNTEAFF

j_gene: TRBJ1-1
v_gene: TRBV10-3
d_gene: -
CDR3aa: CAISEAGYEAFF

j_gene: TRBJ1-4
v_gene: TRBV5-1
d_gene: -
CDR3aa: CASSLDQGAEKLFF

j_gene: TRBJ2-3
v_gene: TRBV2
d_gene: TRBD1
CDR3aa: CASSEDRTGVGGDTQYF

j_gene: TRBJ2-2
v_gene: TRBV21-1
d_gene: -
CDR3aa: CASSTRAGNTGELFF

j_gene: TRBJ2-3
v_gene: TRBV13
d_gene: TRBD2
CDR3aa: CASSLGLAGASSTDTQYF

j_gene: TRBJ1-2
v_gene: TRBV20-1
d_gene: -
CDR3aa: CSASKGRAAYGYTF

j_gene: TRBJ1-6
v_gene: TRBV3-1/TRBV3-2
d_gene: -
CDR3aa: CASSRIGGGSPLHF

j_gene: TRBJ2-3
v_gene: TRBV5-1
d_gene: -
CDR3aa: CASRTISGKADTQYF

j_gene: TRBJ1-2
v_gene: TRBV2
d_gene: -
CDR3aa: CASKEGSGGYTF

j_gene: TRBJ2-5
v_gene: TRBV7-9
d_gene: TRBD1
CDR3aa: CASSWVQGRETQYF

j_gene: TRBJ2-7
v_gene: TRBV27
d_gene: TRBD1
CDR3aa: CASSMPRQGSYEQYF

j_gene: TRBJ2-5
v_gene: TRBV5-8
d_gene: TRBD2
CDR3aa: CASSTSGSFRETQYF

j_gene: TRBJ1-1
v_gene: TRBV9
d_gene: -
CDR3aa: CASSVTGYTEAFF

j_gene: TRBJ2-3
v_gene: TRBV1
d_gene: -
CDR3aa: CTSSRLAGGPDTQYF

j_gene: TRBJ2-7
v_gene: TRBV4-2
d_gene: -
CDR3aa: CASSHPSSPLEQYF

j_gene: TRBJ2-5
v_gene: TRBV13
d_gene: TRBD2
CDR3aa: CASSRGLAGEETQYF

j_gene: TRBJ1-2
v_gene: TRBV5-6
d_gene: -
CDR3aa: CASSFSYGYTF

j_gene: TRBJ1-2
v_gene: TRBV18
d_gene: TRBD1
CDR3aa: CASSPFGEQGNYGYTF

j_gene: TRBJ1-1
v_gene: TRBV7-9
d_gene: -
CDR3aa: CASSFLGGTNTEAFF